The 16 T cell receptor beta chains below all came from one sample that was sequenced in a study of blood T cell repertoires in COVID-19. Method: immunoSEQ multiplex PCR; TCRdb's copy keeps in-frame clones and lacks some. The sample has fewer than 35,000 clones, over 75% seen once. Sequenced: peripheral blood. The origin of the receptors is a human donor in a cohort sampled during active COVID-19. The donor label of this sample is uncertain.

The rearrangement joins TRBV30 to TRBJ2-7, with unresolved D. CDR3 size: 14 residues. Germline V gene lookup returns CDR1 GTSNPN and CDR2 SVGIG (reference sequence). V shed 2 bases and J shed 0 bases, with 11 bases lying between them. The CDR3 sequence: CAWSPTSRSYEQYF. CDR3 nucleotides: TGTGCCTGGAGTCCGACATCCCGCTCCTACGAGCAGTACTTC.

The chain joins TRBV5-6 to TRBJ2-5, with 7 bases matching TRBD1. Looked up from germline, CDR1 is SGHDT and CDR2 is YYEEEE. This CDR3 is 15 amino acids long. The ends lost 5 bases at V and 5 bases at J; junction bases unmatched: 12. CDR3 sequence: CASSSEQGTRETQYF. The DNA for the CDR3 is TGTGCCAGCAGTTCGGAACAGGGGACGAGGGAGACCCAGTACTTC.

The gene calls are TRBV19 and TRBJ2-4; 9 bases are shared with TRBD1. The germline V gene encodes CDR1 LNHDA and CDR2 SQIVND (reference sequence). The V gene end was trimmed by 6 bases and the J gene end by 1 base; junction bases not matched to a gene: 7. This CDR3 is built from 16 residues. The CDR3 reads CASSPTGGLAKNIQYF. The CDR3, as DNA: TGTGCCAGTAGCCCTACAGGGGGCTTGGCCAAAAACATTCAGTACTTC.

V usage is TRBV29-1 and J usage is TRBJ2-1; 7 positions agree with TRBD1. V lost 8 bases to trimming and J lost 0 bases; unmatched junction nucleotides: 7. Germline V gene data show CDR1 as SQVTM and CDR2 as ANQGSEA. CDR3 length equals 14 residues. This chain's CDR3 is CSSTTGYSYNEQFF. The DNA of the CDR3 is TGCAGCTCGACGACAGGGTACTCCTACAATGAGCAGTTCTTC.

The chain has TRBV4-3 and TRBJ2-3; TRBD2 aligns across 10 bases. There are 16 residues in the CDR3. Looked up from germline, CDR1 is LGHNA and CDR2 is YSLEER. Germline trimming cut 3 bases from V and 2 bases from J; bases unmatched to any gene: 5. Here the CDR3 reads CASSQNSGGSTDTQYF. The CDR3 DNA sequence: TGCGCCAGCAGCCAGAATAGCGGGGGGTCCACAGATACGCAGTATTTT.

The V gene is TRBV4-1, the J gene TRBJ2-2; D remains unclear. The ends were cut back, 4 bases at V and 4 bases at J, with 10 bases in the middle. The CDR3 has 14 residues. Germline CDR1 is MGHRA and CDR2 is YSYEKL. CDR3 in amino acids: CASSPMTRTGELFF. The CDR3 DNA reads as TGCGCCAGCAGCCCGATGACACGCACCGGGGAGCTGTTTTTT.

This clone has only one observation. V and J are TRBV29-1 and TRBJ1-2; 7 positions agree with TRBD1. Germline CDR1 is SQVTM and CDR2 is ANQGSEA. The CDR3 extends over 13 amino acids. Losses at the gene ends were 7 bases for V and 7 bases for J; bases not matched to a gene: 12. This chain's CDR3 is CSGADRVLGGYTF. The CDR3 bases are TGCAGCGGAGCCGACAGGGTTTTGGGTGGCTACACCTTC. Filled out from reference TRBV29-1 and TRBJ1-2, the complete variable domain reads SAVISQKPSRDICQRGTSLTIQCQVDSQVTMMFWYRQQPGQSLTLIATANQGSEATYESGFVIDKFPISRPNLTFSTLTVSNMSPEDSSIYLCSGADRVLGGYTFGSGTRLTVV.

The chain links TRBV5-4 to TRBJ1-1; 12 bases fit TRBD1. The CDR3 contains 12 residues. CDR1 SGHNT and CDR2 YYREEE come from the germline V gene (reference sequence). Losses at the gene ends were 3 bases for V and 10 bases for J; bases not matched to a gene: 1. In nucleotides, the CDR3 is TGTGCCAGCAGCTGGGGACAGGGGGCAGCTTTCTTT. This codes for CASSWGQGAAFF.

The chain has TRBV5-5 and TRBJ1-4; 10 nucleotides agree with TRBD1. Germline assignment: CDR1 SGHKS and CDR2 YYEKEE (reference sequence). V trimming: 3 bases; J trimming: 5 bases; junction bases outside the gene matches: 10. This CDR3 is 17 amino acids long. CDR3 sequence (DNA): TGTGCCAGCAGCTCCCCCCCCGGGACAGGGGTCAATGAAAAACTGTTTTTT. It specifies CASSSPPGTGVNEKLFF.

This chain connects TRBV4-2 to TRBJ2-1; 7 bases line up with TRBD2. J was trimmed by 4 bases and V by 0 bases; bases with no gene match: 6. This CDR3 contains 16 residues. Germline loops: CDR1 LGHNA, CDR2 YNFKEQ. The CDR3 DNA sequence: TGTGCCAGCAGCCAAGATCGGCGGGGAGGGTACAATGAGCAGTTCTTC. Protein sequence: CASSQDRRGGYNEQFF.

The genes are TRBV12-3 or TRBV12-4 and TRBJ2-1; D uncertain. V was pared by 6 bases and J by 6 bases, with 9 bases between. This CDR3 is 12 amino acids long. CDR3 in amino acids: CASSPYSNEQFF. Written as DNA, the CDR3 is TGTGCCAGCAGCCCATACTCCAATGAGCAGTTCTTC.

The chain couples TRBV29-1 to TRBJ1-1, with D possibly matching TRBD1 (6 bases). The germline CDR1 and CDR2 sequences are SQVTM and ANQGSEA. Trimming removed 3 bases from V and 2 bases from J, with 19 bases in between. The CDR3 runs to 16 residues. CDR3 nucleotide sequence: TGCAGCGTTGACGTACAGGGTCCCCCTCTCAACACTGAAGCTTTCTTT. It yields the protein CSVDVQGPPLNTEAFF.

The J gene is TRBJ1-2, the V gene TRBV1; the table gives TRBD1 as D, unverified against the DNA. TRBV1 is a recognized pseudogene. This CDR3 contains 11 residues. In DNA, the CDR3 is TGCACCAGCGACAGACGCTATGGCTACACCTTC. Translating it yields CTSDRRYGYTF.

V gene TRBV27 combines with J gene TRBJ2-7; TRBD1 matches 8 bases. The germline V gene has CDR1 MNHEY and CDR2 SMNVEV (reference sequence). CDR3 length: 15 residues. V lost 4 bases, J lost 2 bases, and 7 bases stayed unmatched. The CDR3 region has the DNA TGTGCCAGCAGTTCGCCGGGACAGGTCCCCTACGAGCAGTACTTC. Its protein product is CASSSPGQVPYEQYF.

The chain joins TRBV28 to TRBJ1-2, with 7 positions matching TRBD1. Unmatched junction bases numbered 7, after V lost 5 bases and J lost 4 bases. This CDR3 contains 14 residues. Germline loops: CDR1 MDHEN, CDR2 SYDVKM. CDR3 residues: CASSPLQGIYGYTF. CDR3 in DNA: TGTGCCAGCAGTCCATTACAGGGGATCTATGGCTACACCTTC.

This chain joins TRBV11-3 and TRBJ2-3; maybe TRBD2 (5 bases). Germline assignment: CDR1 SGHNT and CDR2 YENEEA. V dropped 5 bases and J dropped 3 bases, with 15 bases sitting between them. CDR3 length: 15 amino acids. CDR3 bases: TGTGCCAGCAGCCCCAGCGAGAGGGAGACAGATACGCAGTATTTT. This codes for CASSPSERETDTQYF.